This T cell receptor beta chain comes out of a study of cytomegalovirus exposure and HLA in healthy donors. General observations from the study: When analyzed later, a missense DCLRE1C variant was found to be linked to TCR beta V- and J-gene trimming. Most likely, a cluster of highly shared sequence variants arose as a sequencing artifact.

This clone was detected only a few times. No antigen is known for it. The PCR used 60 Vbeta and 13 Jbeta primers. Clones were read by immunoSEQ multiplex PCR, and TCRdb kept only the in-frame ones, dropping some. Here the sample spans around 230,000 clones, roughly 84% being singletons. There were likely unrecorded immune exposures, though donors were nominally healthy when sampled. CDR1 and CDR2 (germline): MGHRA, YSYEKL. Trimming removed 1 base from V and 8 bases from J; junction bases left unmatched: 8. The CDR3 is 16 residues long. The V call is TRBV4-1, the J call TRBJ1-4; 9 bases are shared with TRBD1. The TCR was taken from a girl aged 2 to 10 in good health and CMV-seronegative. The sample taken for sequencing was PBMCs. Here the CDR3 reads CASSQVRGTGPEKLFF. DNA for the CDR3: TGCGCCAGCAGCCAAGTTCGCGGGACAGGGCCCGAAAAACTGTTTTTT.